This entry concerns a single T cell receptor (beta chain). Its specificity is unknown. The data were obtained in a study of Ad26.COV2.S vaccination and SARS-CoV-2 variants. Whole-study context: Ad26.COV2.S shots went into the muscle once or twice, 56 days apart.

Measured with immunoSEQ multiplex PCR; TCRdb has only the in-frame clones, and not every one. The repertoire holds hundreds of thousands of clones, with approximately 88% as singletons. Study conclusions and caveats: Reports say spike-specific CD8+ and CD4+ T cell responses covered substantial breadth after vaccination. Total responses of T cells may have been underestimated by the analyses of TCR breadth and depth.

Treatment denoted: about 20 received Ad26.COV2.S at low or high dose, single or two shots; 5 received placebo; per-sample allocation not given. Sampling was done on day 63 after the first vaccine or placebo injection. CDR1 is LGHNA, CDR2 YSLEER, per germline. This CDR3 has 19 residues. Trimming left V 3 bases short and J 0 bases short, with 20 bases between. The sequence was collected from a person aged 18-65 years who received the Ad26.COV2.S COVID-19 vaccine or a placebo. The sample here was peripheral blood, taken in a trial of Ad26.COV2.S vaccine versus placebo. The chain links TRBV4-3 to TRBJ2-2; the D gene is possibly TRBD1 (6 bases). For the CDR3, the DNA is TGCGCCAGCAGCCACCTAGTGTGGGGAAAGGGGGCGAACACCGGGGAGCTGTTTTTT. It translates to CASSHLVWGKGANTGELFF.